Below, 4 T cell receptor beta chains from the same sample are listed, as sequenced in a study of T cells after yellow fever vaccination. Using its own MiXCR run on the 5' RACE reads, TCRdb lists one record per CDR3 protein. The sample holds some 340,000 distinct CDR3 sequences; 4.1% are singletons and the top ten take around 25%. The specimen was PBMCs, collected 5 days after the yellow fever booster vaccination. The receptors shown here come from a man aged 18 to 30 who received the YFV17D yellow fever vaccine.

Only a few counts were recorded for this clonotype. The chain combines TRBV20-1 with TRBJ1-4; possibly TRBD1 for D (5 bases). V lost 3 bases and J lost 4, with 21 bases in between. The CDR3 spans 17 residues. Germline loops: CDR1 DFQATT, CDR2 SNEGSKA (reference sequence). The CDR3 nucleotides are TGCAGTGCTAGTAAACCTACGGCAGGGATTGTTAATGAAAAACTGTTTTTT. Translating it yields CSASKPTAGIVNEKLFF.

The chain combines TRBV20-1 with TRBJ1-1; TRBD1 might be the D (6 bases). The CDR3 spans 14 residues. Trimming cost V 4 bases and J 3 bases, with 15 bases left between them. CDR1 is DFQATT and CDR2 is SNEGSKA in the germline V gene (reference sequence). CDR3 sequence (DNA): TGCAGTGCTAAGCCGGACAGCGTGTACACTGAAGCTTTCTTT. The encoded protein is CSAKPDSVYTEAFF.

This clonotype was observed many times. The gene calls are TRBV6-5 and TRBJ2-3; 8 bases are a match to TRBD2. This CDR3 has 14 amino acids. Germline values: CDR1 MNHEY, CDR2 SVGAGI. V was clipped by 3 bases and J by 1 base; unmatched bases: 0. DNA for the CDR3: TGTGCCAGCAGTTATAGCGGGGGCACAGATACGCAGTATTTT. This translates into CASSYSGGTDTQYF.

This clonotype was seen ten or more times. This chain uses TRBV3-1 with TRBJ2-6; 10 bases align to TRBD2. CDR3 length equals 19 residues. J was trimmed by 0 bases and V by 4 bases; bases with no gene match: 9. Germline values: CDR1 LGHDT, CDR2 YNNKEL (reference sequence). This CDR3 is CASSLWGSGGSSGANVLTF. CDR3 nucleotide sequence: TGTGCCAGCAGCCTATGGGGTAGCGGGGGGAGCTCTGGGGCCAACGTCCTGACTTTC.